The TCR beta chain under discussion was sequenced for a study of T cells after yellow fever vaccination. Study background: Preparation used SMART-Seq v4 Ultra Low Input for the low-cell-number fractions.

CDR1 and CDR2 from the germline V gene are MNHNY and SVGAGI (reference sequence). Trimming took 6 bases from V and 2 from J, leaving 7 bases between them. The CDR3 covers 12 residues. Many counts were recorded for this clonotype. Antigen: not known. Study results and limitations: Abundant clonotypes from the bulk population could get into FACS-sorted repertoires as contaminants. A secondary response was less intense yet reached its peak sooner, at day 5 versus 15.

A 5'RACE template-switching step, the method used to make TCR cDNA, added a universal primer site and UMIs. TCRdb re-called the 5' RACE reads through MiXCR, storing one row per CDR3 protein. The table lists about 160,000 distinct CDR3 sequences, approximately 6.8% of them singletons, with roughly 2.5% in the top ten. This chain joins TRBV6-6 and TRBJ1-1; the D is unclear. This TCR came from a man younger than 30 who received the YFV17D yellow fever vaccine. Here the sequenced sample was CD4+ T cells sorted from PBMCs, taken around 5 days after the first yellow fever vaccination. The CDR3 DNA is TGTGCCAGCAGCTACAGTAACACTGAAGCTTTCTTT. Protein product: CASSYSNTEAFF.